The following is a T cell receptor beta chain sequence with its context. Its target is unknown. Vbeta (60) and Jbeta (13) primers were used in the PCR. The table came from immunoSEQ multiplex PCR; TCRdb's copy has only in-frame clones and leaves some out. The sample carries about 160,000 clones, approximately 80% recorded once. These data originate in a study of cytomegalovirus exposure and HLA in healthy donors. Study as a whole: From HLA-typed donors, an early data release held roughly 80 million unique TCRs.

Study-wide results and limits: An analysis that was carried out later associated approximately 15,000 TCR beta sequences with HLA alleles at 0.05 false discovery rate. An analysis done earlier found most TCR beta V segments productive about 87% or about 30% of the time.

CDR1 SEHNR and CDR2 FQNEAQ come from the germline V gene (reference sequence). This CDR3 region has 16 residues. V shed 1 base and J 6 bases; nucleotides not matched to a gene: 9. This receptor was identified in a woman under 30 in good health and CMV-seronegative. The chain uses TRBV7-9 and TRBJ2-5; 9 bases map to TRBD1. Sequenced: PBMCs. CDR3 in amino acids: CASSLGTGGRMKTQYF. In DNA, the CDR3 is TGTGCCAGCAGCTTAGGAACAGGGGGCAGGATGAAGACCCAGTACTTC.